This entry describes one T cell receptor (beta chain). Its specificity is unknown. This entry belongs to a study of monozygotic twins with inflammatory bowel disease. Study-level findings and limits: Twins with IBD had fewer clonotypes in common with others than healthy twins, particularly during disease activity.

Through template switching, UMIs that included a 6-nucleotide sample barcode were added. No DNA is given; TCRdb re-called the 5' RACE reads and lists each CDR3 protein once. Reported are about 110,000 distinct CDR3 sequences; the ten largest clones contain roughly 12%. CDR3 size: 12 residues. Looked up from germline, CDR1 is MNHEY and CDR2 is SVGEGT. Blood, around 2.6 ml, was drawn per donor. Whole-blood RNA isolation (total RNA) proceeded without T cell sorting. The specimen sequenced was blood. This sequence joins TRBV6-2 or TRBV6-3 and TRBJ1-5. The TCR originated in a human donor with ulcerative colitis or Crohn's disease, or a healthy co-twin of an affected twin (not recorded which). CDR3 sequence reads: CASSLRSEPQHF.